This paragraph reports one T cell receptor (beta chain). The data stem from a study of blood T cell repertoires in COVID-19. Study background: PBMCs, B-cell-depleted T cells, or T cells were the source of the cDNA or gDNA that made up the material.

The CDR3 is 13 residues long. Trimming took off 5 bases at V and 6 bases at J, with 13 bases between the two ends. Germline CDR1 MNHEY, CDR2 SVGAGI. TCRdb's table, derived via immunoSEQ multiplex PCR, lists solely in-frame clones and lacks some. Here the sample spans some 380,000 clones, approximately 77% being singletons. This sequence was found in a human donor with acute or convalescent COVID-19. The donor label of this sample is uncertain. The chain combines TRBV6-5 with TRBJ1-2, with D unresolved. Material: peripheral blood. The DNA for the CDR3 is TGTGCCAGCAGTCTGGAGGTTTTCCATGGCTACACCTTC. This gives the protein CASSLEVFHGYTF.